This entry concerns a single TCR beta chain. The CDR3 is 15 amino acids. Germline CDR1 and CDR2: MNHEY and SVGAGI. The ends were cut back, 6 bases at V and 1 base at J, with 16 bases in the middle. This sample stems from a study of blood T cell repertoires in COVID-19. The overall study: Samples came from the United States, Italy and Spain, spanning acute and convalescent COVID-19. The cDNA or gDNA used as material had been derived from T cells, B-cell-depleted T cells, or PBMCs.

Per the study methods: Amplifying reference gene primers gave estimates of nucleated cell counts. TCRdb's copy holds only in-frame clones and misses some; the assay was immunoSEQ multiplex PCR. V and J calls and clone size are as listed in that table; D and trimming were resolved from the DNA. The data contain over 200,000 clones, 80% to 85% of them singletons. The TCR sequence derives from a human donor in a cohort sampled during active COVID-19. Sample: peripheral blood. The rearrangement uses TRBV6-5 and TRBJ2-7; a weak D match, TRBD2 (5 bases). CDR3: CASSAPGRGSYEQYF. DNA for the CDR3: TGTGCCAGCAGCGCCCCCGGTCGGGGTTCCTACGAGCAGTACTTC.